The T cell receptor beta chain described here comes from a study of CD8 T cells in Susac syndrome. In the study overall: Patients with Susac syndrome had blood drawn and were at that point therapy-naive, on corticosteroids, or on intravenous immunoglobulin alone.

The T cells that were sequenced for TCR beta were CD8+ and CD4+ cells from blood. With random hexamers, reverse transcription was performed on about 0.5 to 1 ug of RNA. Amplification of TCR beta CDR3 across 54 Vbeta and 13 Jbeta was performed with immunoSEQ multiplex PCR. MiXCR was run by TCRdb on the immunoSEQ multiplex PCR reads, yielding one entry per CDR3 protein. The table includes around 170,000 distinct CDR3 sequences, 90% to 95% detected once. V was pared by 8 bases and J by 0 bases, with 16 bases between. Germline CDR1 and CDR2: KGHSH and LQKENI. The CDR3 covers 16 residues. The J gene is TRBJ2-2, the V gene TRBV18; D perhaps matches TRBD1 (6 bases). The sample taken for sequencing was CD4+ T cells from PBMCs. The sequence derives from a human donor with Susac syndrome. The CDR3 sequence is CASARFGQTNTGELFF. CDR3 in DNA: TGTGCCAGCGCCAGATTTGGACAGACGAACACCGGGGAGCTGTTTTTT.